A selection of T cell receptor beta chains follows, all from one sample in a study of T cells in Graves' hyperthyroidism and ophthalmopathy. MiXCR was run by TCRdb on the multiplex PCR reads, yielding one entry per CDR3 protein. Of over 650,000 distinct CDR3 sequences detected, roughly 15% appear once; the ten largest clones hold approximately 8.4%. Specimen: blood. All receptors come from a man aged 18 to 30 with Graves' hyperthyroidism. CDR3s include the opening cysteine and the closing phenylalanine or tryptophan.

V gene: TRBV28; J gene: TRBJ2-5; CDR3 protein: CASSPGRTLGEYF
V gene: TRBV20-1; J gene: TRBJ2-5; CDR3 protein: CSARRGMETQYF
V gene: TRBV12-3/TRBV12-4; J gene: TRBJ2-7; CDR3 protein: CASSLRTYEQYF
V gene: TRBV5-1; J gene: TRBJ2-5; CDR3 protein: CASSLEGPGETQYF
V gene: TRBV28; J gene: TRBJ1-5; CDR3 protein: CASSLSRQGRNQPQHF
V gene: TRBV11-1; J gene: TRBJ2-5; CDR3 protein: CATATQEETQYF
V gene: TRBV6-1; J gene: TRBJ2-1; CDR3 protein: CASRFRGSNEQFF
V gene: TRBV12-5; J gene: TRBJ2-2; CDR3 protein: CASGLDRLAGFANTGELFF
V gene: TRBV24-1; J gene: TRBJ1-6; CDR3 protein: CATSGPSYNSPLHF
V gene: TRBV30; J gene: TRBJ2-5; CDR3 protein: CAWSEGVQETQYF
V gene: TRBV7-9; J gene: TRBJ2-3; CDR3 protein: CASSRGAGERSTDTQYF
V gene: TRBV6-2/TRBV6-3; J gene: TRBJ2-3; CDR3 protein: CASKPGGDTQYF
V gene: TRBV28; J gene: TRBJ1-6; CDR3 protein: CASSLCKRDSCLGSLHF
V gene: TRBV6-1; J gene: TRBJ2-2; CDR3 protein: CASGGVGLAGQNTGELFF
V gene: TRBV28; J gene: TRBJ2-7; CDR3 protein: CASSYASLGYEQYF
V gene: TRBV19; J gene: TRBJ2-3; CDR3 protein: CASSELLAVSTDTQYF
V gene: TRBV10-3; J gene: TRBJ2-7; CDR3 protein: CAISTGWKDEQYF
V gene: TRBV7-8; J gene: TRBJ1-2; CDR3 protein: CASSSRGAGGYTF
V gene: TRBV29-1; J gene: TRBJ2-1; CDR3 protein: CSVGSRTGGDEQFF
V gene: TRBV19; J gene: TRBJ2-5; CDR3 protein: CASSTGSLQETQYF
V gene: TRBV4-3; J gene: TRBJ2-7; CDR3 protein: CTSSQDGTPGLEQYF
V gene: TRBV18; J gene: TRBJ2-6; CDR3 protein: CASSPLTTGANVLTF
V gene: TRBV2; J gene: TRBJ2-5; CDR3 protein: CASSVSSLETQYF
V gene: TRBV20-1; J gene: TRBJ2-7; CDR3 protein: CSATVLAGGPNEQYF
V gene: TRBV9; J gene: TRBJ1-2; CDR3 protein: CASSEGMTGTPNYGYTF
V gene: TRBV20-1; J gene: TRBJ1-1; CDR3 protein: CSALKGAIEAFF
V gene: TRBV5-4; J gene: TRBJ2-2; CDR3 protein: CASTNAAGRNTGELFF
V gene: TRBV5-5; J gene: TRBJ2-3; CDR3 protein: CASSLVWAAADTQYF
V gene: TRBV29-1; J gene: TRBJ2-7; CDR3 protein: CSVETSGYEQYF
V gene: TRBV7-8; J gene: TRBJ2-2; CDR3 protein: CASSRLAGGSGELFF
V gene: TRBV3-1; J gene: TRBJ2-7; CDR3 protein: CASSRTTGASYEQYF
V gene: TRBV28; J gene: TRBJ1-5; CDR3 protein: CASSLPWGSNQPQHF
V gene: TRBV12-3/TRBV12-4; J gene: TRBJ1-5; CDR3 protein: CASSLGDLGGNQPQHF
V gene: TRBV28; J gene: TRBJ1-4; CDR3 protein: CASSLWFEGKDEKLFF
V gene: TRBV5-1; J gene: TRBJ2-7; CDR3 protein: CASSPEGNYEQYF
V gene: TRBV7-3; J gene: TRBJ2-3; CDR3 protein: CASSWGQPSTDTQYF
V gene: TRBV10-3; J gene: TRBJ2-3; CDR3 protein: CATLTSPASTDTQYF
V gene: TRBV7-2; J gene: TRBJ2-7; CDR3 protein: CASSLISGNNEQYF
V gene: TRBV7-9; J gene: TRBJ2-1; CDR3 protein: CASRRRTSGNNEQFF
V gene: TRBV28; J gene: TRBJ1-1; CDR3 protein: CASSFPQGATEAFF
V gene: TRBV20-1; J gene: TRBJ2-3; CDR3 protein: CSARDRSGSTDTQYF
V gene: TRBV10-3; J gene: TRBJ1-6; CDR3 protein: CAISVDRVNSPLHF
V gene: TRBV2; J gene: TRBJ2-5; CDR3 protein: CASTEDRETQYF
V gene: TRBV28; J gene: TRBJ2-7; CDR3 protein: CASRPGTSAYEQYF
V gene: TRBV7-9; J gene: TRBJ2-7; CDR3 protein: CASTPSGTYEQYF
V gene: TRBV9; J gene: TRBJ1-3; CDR3 protein: CASSASGTNSGNTIYF
V gene: TRBV6-6; J gene: TRBJ2-2; CDR3 protein: CASSYSFSSRELFF
V gene: TRBV27; J gene: TRBJ1-3; CDR3 protein: CASSAGQGPGNTIYF
V gene: TRBV7-9; J gene: TRBJ2-1; CDR3 protein: CASSPSGYEQFF
V gene: TRBV5-8; J gene: TRBJ1-4; CDR3 protein: CASSYWTDPNEKLFF
V gene: TRBV27; J gene: TRBJ1-6; CDR3 protein: CASAPGTGRHPLHF